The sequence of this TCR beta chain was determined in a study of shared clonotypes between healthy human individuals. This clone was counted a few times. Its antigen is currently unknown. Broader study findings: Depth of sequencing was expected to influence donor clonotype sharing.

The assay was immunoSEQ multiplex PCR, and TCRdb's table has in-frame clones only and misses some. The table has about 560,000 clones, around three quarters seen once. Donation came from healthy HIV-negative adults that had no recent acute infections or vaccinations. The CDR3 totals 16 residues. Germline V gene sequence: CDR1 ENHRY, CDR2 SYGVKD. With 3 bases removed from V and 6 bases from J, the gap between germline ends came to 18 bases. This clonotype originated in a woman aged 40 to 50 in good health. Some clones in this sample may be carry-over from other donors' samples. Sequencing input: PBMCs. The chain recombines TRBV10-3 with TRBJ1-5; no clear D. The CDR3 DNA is TGTGCCATCAGTGATTCGGCAGGTGAAAGGAGTCAGCCCCAGCATTTT. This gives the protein CAISDSAGERSQPQHF.